A selection of T cell receptor beta chains follows, all from one sample in a study of identical twins. Each CDR3 protein gets one entry after TCRdb re-called the 5' RACE reads with MiXCR. The sample comprises roughly 1.6 million distinct CDR3 sequences, about 30% of which are singletons, and about 0.27% rests with the top ten. Sequencing was carried out using cord blood. The receptors were gathered from a newborn girl in good health. CDR3s include the opening cysteine and the closing phenylalanine or tryptophan. The D gene is left open where the match is weak. For some rows the clone size is stated as once, few or many, or as a class when expanded; others skip it.

>few|-|TRBV12-3/TRBV12-4|TRBJ2-1
CASSSDPNNEQFF
TGTGCCAGCAGCTCGGACCCAAACAATGAGCAGTTCTTC
>few|-|TRBV2|TRBJ2-3
CASSVWTADTQYF
TGTGCCAGCAGTGTCTGGACGGCAGATACGCAGTATTTT
>few|-|TRBV28|TRBJ2-5
CASSFTGMKTQYF
TGTGCCAGCAGTTTTACAGGGATGAAGACCCAGTACTTC
>-|-|TRBV7-2|TRBJ2-7
CASSLAGLDDSSYEQYF
TGTGCCAGCAGCTTAGCGGGACTCGACGATAGCTCCTACGAGCAGTACTTC
>-|TRBD1|TRBV20-1|TRBJ2-1
CSARRGPHGHEQFF
TGCAGTGCTAGAAGGGGGCCCCACGGCCATGAGCAGTTCTTC
>many|-|TRBV2|TRBJ1-1
CASRFGENTEAFF
TGTGCCAGCAGGTTCGGGGAGAACACTGAAGCTTTCTTT
>few|-|TRBV7-6|TRBJ2-7
CASSLEYDTRYEQYF
TGTGCCAGCAGCTTAGAATACGACACCCGCTACGAGCAGTACTTC
>-|-|TRBV3-1|TRBJ2-5
CASSLPGALETQYF
TGTGCCAGCAGCCTCCCCGGGGCCTTAGAGACCCAGTACTTC
>-|-|TRBV11-2|TRBJ1-2
CASSRGDARGYTF
TGTGCCAGCAGTCGGGGGGATGCTAGGGGCTACACCTTC
>few|-|TRBV5-1|TRBJ2-1
CASSLVQGEQFF
TGCGCCAGCAGCTTGGTCCAGGGTGAGCAGTTCTTC
>-|-|TRBV29-1|TRBJ1-2
CSVDRSANYGYTF
TGCAGCGTTGACAGGTCTGCTAACTATGGCTACACCTTC
>few|TRBD1|TRBV5-1|TRBJ1-4
CASSPSGQGYEKLFF
TGCGCCAGCAGCCCGTCGGGACAGGGGTACGAAAAACTGTTTTTT
>-|-|TRBV4-1|TRBJ1-6
CASSQDPLKGNSPLHF
TGCGCCAGCAGCCAAGACCCGTTAAAGGGGAATTCACCCCTCCACTTT
>few|TRBD2|TRBV25-1|TRBJ2-2
CASSEAGGPGELFF
TGTGCCAGCAGTGAAGCGGGAGGGCCCGGGGAGCTGTTTTTT
>-|TRBD1|TRBV24-1|TRBJ2-2
CATRTGANTGELFF
TGTGCCACCAGAACAGGGGCGAACACCGGGGAGCTGTTTTTT
>many|-|TRBV29-1|TRBJ2-1
CSVGHTGPTNEQFF
TGCAGCGTTGGGCACACGGGGCCAACTAATGAGCAGTTCTTC
>-|-|TRBV21-1|TRBJ2-3
CATKPGLAGGGDTQYF
TGTGCCACAAAACCTGGACTAGCGGGAGGGGGAGATACGCAGTATTTT
>few|TRBD2|TRBV7-9|TRBJ2-3
CASTDSGGSTDTQYF
TGTGCCAGCACCGATAGCGGGGGGAGCACAGATACGCAGTATTTT
>-|-|TRBV3-1|TRBJ1-6
CASSNRDKNSPLHF
TGTGCCAGCAGCAACCGGGACAAAAATTCACCCCTCCACTTT
>-|-|TRBV25-1|TRBJ2-5
CASSEREGQETQYF
TGTGCCAGCAGTGAAAGAGAGGGGCAAGAGACCCAGTACTTC
>-|-|TRBV7-2|TRBJ2-7
CASSFDPSSHEQYF
TGTGCCAGCAGCTTCGATCCTTCCTCCCACGAGCAGTACTTC
>-|-|TRBV20-1|TRBJ2-3
CSASIASTDTQYF
TGCAGTGCCTCTATTGCTAGCACAGATACGCAGTATTTT
>many|TRBD1|TRBV29-1|TRBJ1-2
CSVAPGQGNYGYTF
TGCAGCGTTGCCCCGGGACAGGGAAACTATGGCTACACCTTC
>-|TRBD1|TRBV4-1|TRBJ1-2
CASSQDPWTGANGYTF
TGCGCCAGCAGCCAAGATCCATGGACAGGGGCAAATGGCTACACCTTC
>many|-|TRBV20-1|TRBJ2-1
CSAIRGPYYNEQFF
TGCAGTGCTATCCGGGGGCCCTACTACAATGAGCAGTTCTTC
>-|TRBD2|TRBV6-6|TRBJ2-1
CASQKLAGVPYNEQFF
TGTGCCAGCCAAAAACTAGCGGGAGTCCCCTACAATGAGCAGTTCTTC
>few|TRBD2|TRBV25-1|TRBJ2-3
CASSESLTSGGDTQYF
TGTGCCAGCAGTGAATCCCTGACTAGCGGAGGGGATACGCAGTATTTT
>-|-|TRBV28|TRBJ2-1
CASSPWEDAYNEQFF
TGTGCCAGCAGTCCGTGGGAGGATGCCTACAATGAGCAGTTCTTC
>-|-|TRBV10-3|TRBJ1-5
CAISEGKGSQPQHF
TGTGCCATCAGTGAAGGAAAGGGGAGTCAGCCCCAGCATTTT
>few|TRBD1|TRBV11-2|TRBJ2-7
CASSPGTGGYSAYEQYF
TGTGCCAGCAGCCCGGGGACAGGAGGTTATAGCGCCTACGAGCAGTACTTC
>few|TRBD1|TRBV11-2|TRBJ2-4
CASRTGENIQYF
TGTGCCAGCAGGACAGGGGAAAACATTCAGTACTTC
>few|TRBD1|TRBV12-3/TRBV12-4|TRBJ1-5
CASSHRDRGDQPQHF
TGTGCCAGCAGTCACCGGGACAGGGGGGATCAGCCCCAGCATTTT
>few|-|TRBV29-1|TRBJ2-1
CSEGPSYNEQFF
TGCAGCGAGGGGCCCTCCTACAATGAGCAGTTCTTC
>-|-|TRBV7-2|TRBJ2-7
CASSLMVPGGARYEQYF
TGTGCCAGCAGCTTAATGGTTCCTGGGGGGGCCCGCTACGAGCAGTACTTC
>few|-|TRBV20-1|TRBJ2-1
CSARVRTEQFF
TGCAGTGCTAGAGTTCGTACTGAGCAGTTCTTC
>few|TRBD2|TRBV24-1|TRBJ2-7
CATGAGAPYNEQYF
TGTGCCACCGGGGCGGGAGCGCCCTACAATGAGCAGTACTTC
>-|-|TRBV20-1|TRBJ2-3
CSARDRFRTDTQYF
TGCAGTGCTAGAGATCGGTTTAGGACAGATACGCAGTATTTT
>-|-|TRBV12-3/TRBV12-4|TRBJ1-3
CASSPQTGISGNTIYF
TGTGCCAGCAGTCCCCAGACAGGCATCTCTGGAAACACCATATATTTT
>few|-|TRBV7-2|TRBJ1-2
CASSLDGRAYGYTF
TGTGCCAGCAGCTTAGACGGAAGGGCCTATGGCTACACCTTC
>-|TRBD2|TRBV12-3/TRBV12-4|TRBJ2-7
CASRNSLPLAGGRDEQYF
TGTGCCAGCAGAAACTCATTGCCCCTAGCGGGAGGCAGGGACGAGCAGTACTTC
>many|-|TRBV7-2|TRBJ2-5
CASSPWTLQETQYF
TGTGCCAGCAGCCCATGGACTCTACAAGAGACCCAGTACTTC
>few|TRBD1|TRBV13|TRBJ2-7
CASSPRDRGAYEQYF
TGTGCCAGCAGCCCGCGGGACAGGGGAGCCTACGAGCAGTACTTC
>once|TRBD2|TRBV5-5|TRBJ2-3
CASSWGASGRTDTQYF
TGTGCCAGCAGCTGGGGGGCTAGCGGGAGAACAGATACGCAGTATTTT
>many|-|TRBV29-1|TRBJ2-1
CSVALGYEQFF
TGCAGCGTTGCTCTAGGTTATGAGCAGTTCTTC
>-|-|TRBV27|TRBJ1-2
CASSSPLRGGPNYGYTF
TGTGCCAGCAGTTCTCCTTTGAGGGGGGGCCCAAACTATGGCTACACCTTC
>-|TRBD2|TRBV7-2|TRBJ2-5
CASRPERGGLGEETQYF
TGTGCCAGCAGACCCGAGCGGGGGGGCTTGGGGGAAGAGACCCAGTACTTC
>-|TRBD2|TRBV6-5|TRBJ2-7
CASSYQRGGEQYF
TGTGCCAGCAGTTACCAACGGGGGGGAGAGCAGTACTTC
>-|TRBD1|TRBV20-1|TRBJ1-2
CSALWGTGDGYTF
TGCAGTGCCCTTTGGGGGACAGGTGATGGCTACACCTTC
>few|-|TRBV11-1|TRBJ2-1
CASSGVTGMEFF
TGTGCCAGCAGTGGTGTCACAGGGATGGAGTTCTTC
>many|TRBD1|TRBV24-1|TRBJ2-1
CATSDVRTGLNEQFF
TGTGCCACCAGTGACGTGAGGACAGGGTTGAATGAGCAGTTCTTC
>-|-|TRBV6-1|TRBJ2-5
CASWAGAGETQYF
TGTGCCAGTTGGGCTGGGGCAGGAGAGACCCAGTACTTC
>-|TRBD1|TRBV6-1|TRBJ2-2
CASRRGLVGELFF
TGTGCCAGCAGAAGGGGGCTAGTTGGGGAGCTGTTTTTT